The entry below describes one TCR beta chain. The CDR3 runs 16 residues. Trimming stripped 2 bases from V and 2 bases from J, with 14 bases between. CDR1 is SGDLS, CDR2 YYNGEE, per germline. This entry belongs to a study of cytomegalovirus exposure and HLA in healthy donors. Researchers ran the PCR with 60 Vbeta and 13 Jbeta primers. Generated by immunoSEQ multiplex PCR, the TCRdb table keeps only in-frame clones and is missing some. The data hold 150,000 or so clones, with around four fifths observed a single time. Sequenced material: PBMCs. The chain is built from TRBV9 and TRBJ1-3; no reliable D call. The origin of this receptor is a woman aged 25-40 years in good health and CMV-seronegative. The CDR3: CASSVRPEGAGNTIYF. The CDR3 DNA sequence: TGTGCCAGCAGCGTGAGGCCTGAGGGAGCTGGAAACACCATATATTTT.